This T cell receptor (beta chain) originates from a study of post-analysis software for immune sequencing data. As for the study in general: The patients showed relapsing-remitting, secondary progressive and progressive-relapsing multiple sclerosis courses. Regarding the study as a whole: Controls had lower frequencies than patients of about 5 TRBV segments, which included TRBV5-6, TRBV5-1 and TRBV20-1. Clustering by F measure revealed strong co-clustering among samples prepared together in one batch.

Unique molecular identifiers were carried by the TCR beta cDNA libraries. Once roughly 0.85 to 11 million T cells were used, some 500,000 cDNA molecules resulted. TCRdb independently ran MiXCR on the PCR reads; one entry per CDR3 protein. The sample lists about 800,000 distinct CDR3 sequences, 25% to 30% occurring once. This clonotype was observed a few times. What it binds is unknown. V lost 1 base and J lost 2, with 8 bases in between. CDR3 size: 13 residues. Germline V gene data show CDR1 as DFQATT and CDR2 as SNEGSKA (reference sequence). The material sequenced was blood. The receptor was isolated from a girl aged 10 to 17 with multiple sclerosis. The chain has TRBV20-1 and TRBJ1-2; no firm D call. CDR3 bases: TGCAGTGCTAGAGGATGGATCAACTATGGCTACACCTTC. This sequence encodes CSARGWINYGYTF.